The 10 T cell receptor beta chains in this list originate from one sample, sequenced in a study of OX40 agonist ivuxolimab in advanced cancers. Clones were read by immunoSEQ multiplex PCR, and TCRdb kept only the in-frame ones, dropping some. The data contain about 48,000 clones, over 70% of them singletons. The input for sequencing was CD4+ or CD8+ T cells sorted from blood, taken in a trial of the OX40 agonist ivuxolimab. All receptors derive from an adult with an advanced solid tumor such as melanoma, head and neck, liver or kidney cancer.

The V call is TRBV5-5, the J call TRBJ2-7, with 12 positions matching TRBD2. Germline trimming cut 0 bases from V and 5 bases from J; bases unmatched to any gene: 6. The CDR3 covers 16 residues. Germline V lookup: CDR1 SGHKS, CDR2 YYEKEE (reference sequence). The CDR3: CASSLALAGGPHEQYF. The DNA of the CDR3 is TGTGCCAGCAGCTTGGCCCTAGCGGGAGGGCCCCACGAGCAGTACTTC.

This clone was counted between two and nine times. The chain recombines TRBV4-3 with TRBJ2-3; no clear D gene. Per the germline V gene, CDR1 is LGHNA and CDR2 is YSLEER. There are 16 residues in the CDR3. V was shortened by 0 bases and J by 4 bases, with 14 bases between the two germline ends. As DNA, the CDR3 is TGCGCCAGCAGCCAAGATCTGGGCGGATCAGCAGATACGCAGTATTTT. The encoded protein is CASSQDLGGSADTQYF.

The chain carries TRBV5-4 and TRBJ2-6, with a possible D match to TRBD2 (5 bases). Trimming removed 1 base at V and 0 bases at J, with 14 bases between. Germline lookup yields CDR1 SGHNT and CDR2 YYREEE (reference sequence). The length of the CDR3 is 18 residues. In nucleotides, the CDR3 is TGTGCCAGCAGCTTGTTAAGAGGGATCCACTCTGGGGCCAACGTCCTGACTTTC. It translates to CASSLLRGIHSGANVLTF.

This clone has a single count. The chain employs TRBV4-2 and TRBJ2-5; D is possibly TRBD1 or TRBD2 (6 bases each). The V end was cut by 5 bases, the J end by 4 bases, with 17 bases between. CDR1 is LGHNA and CDR2 is YNFKEQ in the germline V gene. This CDR3 has 15 amino acids. The CDR3 sequence is CASSAAGGTSETQYF. The CDR3 DNA reads TGTGCCAGCAGCGCCGCCGGGGGCACGTCAGAGACCCAGTACTTC.

The rearrangement uses TRBV21-1 and TRBJ1-5. TRBV21-1 is assigned pseudogene status. CDR3 size: 17 residues. CDR3 sequence reads: CASSKVVFVLSNQPQHF. CDR3 bases: TGTGCCAGCAGCAAAGTTGTATTCGTACTTAGCAATCAGCCCCAGCATTTT.

The count of this clone is one. The gene calls are TRBV2 and TRBJ2-4; 12 bases agree with TRBD2. Trimming at V came to 7 bases and at J to 10 bases, leaving 14 bases not matched to a gene. The CDR3 totals 16 residues. Germline CDR1 reads SNHLY; CDR2 reads FYNNEI. The CDR3 loop reads CASNGGPSGGVWIQYF. DNA for the CDR3: TGTGCCAGCAACGGAGGGCCTAGCGGGGGGGTATGGATTCAGTACTTC.

The chain employs TRBV5-1 and TRBJ1-6; tentative D call: TRBD1 (5 bases). The CDR3 is made up of 16 amino acids. V lost 0 bases to trimming and J lost 13 bases, with 20 bases between them. Germline values: CDR1 SGHRS, CDR2 YFSETQ. The CDR3 loop is CASSLVSGGGFGPLHF. CDR3 sequence (DNA): TGCGCCAGCAGCTTGGTCTCGGGGGGAGGCTTCGGGCCCCTCCACTTT.

This chain connects TRBV28 to TRBJ2-3; TRBD2 matches at 10 bases. V dropped 6 bases and J dropped 0; count of bases not matched to a gene: 12. The CDR3 is made up of 18 amino acids. Germline CDR1 reads MDHEN; CDR2 reads SYDVKM. CDR3 sequence reads: CASSGSKLAGVSTDTQYF. The CDR3 coding sequence is TGTGCCAGCAGCGGATCAAAGCTAGCGGGGGTTAGCACAGATACGCAGTATTTT.

This clone was seen only once. The V gene is TRBV5-1, the J gene TRBJ2-2, with D uncertain. In germline, CDR1 is SGHRS, CDR2 YFSETQ. CDR3 length: 14 residues. Trimming cost V 1 base and J 4 bases, with 8 bases left between them. CDR3 amino acids: CASSLLTSTGELFF. The CDR3 DNA sequence: TGCGCCAGCAGCTTGTTAACCTCCACCGGGGAGCTGTTTTTT.

This clone was found a few times. The V gene is TRBV18, the J gene TRBJ1-1; D unclear. Germline assignment: CDR1 KGHSH and CDR2 LQKENI. V was shortened by 6 bases and J by 3 bases, with 5 bases between the two germline ends. The CDR3 totals 11 residues. The CDR3 DNA reads as TGTGCCAGCTCCCTAGACACTGAAGCTTTCTTT. Translated: CASSLDTEAFF.